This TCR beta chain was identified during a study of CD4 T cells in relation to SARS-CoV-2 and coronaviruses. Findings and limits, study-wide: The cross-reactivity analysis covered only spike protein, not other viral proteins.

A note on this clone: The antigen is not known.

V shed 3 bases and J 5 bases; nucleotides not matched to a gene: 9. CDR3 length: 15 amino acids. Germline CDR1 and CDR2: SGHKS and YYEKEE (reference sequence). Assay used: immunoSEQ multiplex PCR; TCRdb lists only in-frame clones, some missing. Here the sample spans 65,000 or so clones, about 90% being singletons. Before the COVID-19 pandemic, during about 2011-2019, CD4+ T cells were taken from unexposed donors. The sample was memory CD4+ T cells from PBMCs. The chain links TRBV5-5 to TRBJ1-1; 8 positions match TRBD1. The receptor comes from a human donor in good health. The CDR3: CASSSRGQGGTEAFF. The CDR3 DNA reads TGTGCCAGCAGCTCGAGAGGACAGGGTGGTACTGAAGCTTTCTTT.